A single sample is the source of the 8 T cell receptor beta chains below, sequenced in a study of beta chain features in type 1 diabetes (dated 2018 in TCRdb). What the study reported, not specific to this receptor: In all four CD4+ subsets, TCRB CDR3 length was moderately but significantly shorter in type 1 diabetes patients.

These receptors have no identified antigens. Library preparation employed the immunoSEQ multiplex PCR assay. The entire isolated RNA was reverse transcribed using the High Capacity cDNA Reverse Transcription Kit, and thus expressed TCRB transcripts were sequenced. TCRdb stores this immuneACCESS table with in-frame sequences only. Part of the clones is absent; in the studies checked, under half of the shortfall reflects unresolved V genes, and no reason is known for the rest. The sample profile shows some 360,000 clones; over 9% of them were found once. The ten top clones hold about 0.64% of the sample. The specimen sequenced was central memory CD4+ T cells from blood. The origin of the receptors is a man aged 25-40 years with type 1 diabetes.

A remark on this clone: One junction end does not reproduce the germline sequence, and a read error may be involved. The CDR3 loop is CAISGGAVGKLFF. CDR3 in DNA: TGTGCCATCAGTGGTGGTGCGGTAGGAAAACTGTTTTTT. This rearrangement joins TRBV6-1 to TRBJ1-4; D is unresolved. Germline V gene data show CDR1 as MNHNS and CDR2 as SASEGT. This CDR3 contains 13 residues.

In this sample, this clone turned up a few times. This chain uses TRBV28 with TRBJ2-7; 9 bases are a match to TRBD2. This CDR3 spans 13 amino acids. The ends lost 2 bases at V and 6 bases at J; junction bases unmatched: 2. Germline V lookup: CDR1 MDHEN, CDR2 SYDVKM. DNA of the CDR3: TGTGCCAGCAGTTTAGGACTAGCGCGCGAGCAGTACTTC. Translating gives CASSLGLAREQYF.

This clone was seen only a few times. The genes are TRBV5-1 and TRBJ2-7; D unclear. This CDR3 is built from 12 residues. V gave up 2 bases and J gave up 6 bases, with 9 bases separating them. In germline, CDR1 is SGHRS, CDR2 YFSETQ. The chain's CDR3 is CASSFDGAEQYF. Here the CDR3 DNA reads TGCGCCAGCAGCTTTGACGGAGCCGAGCAGTACTTC.

The genes are TRBV4-1 and TRBJ2-1, with 11 bases lining up with TRBD2. The CDR3 runs to 13 residues. V was pared by 3 bases and J by 16 bases, with 8 bases of the junction left unmatched. The germline gives CDR1 MGHRA, CDR2 YSYEKL. The CDR3 DNA sequence: TGCGCCAGCAGCCAGTCGTCGGGGACTAGCGGTTTCTTC. Translation gives CASSQSSGTSGFF.

CDR3 amino acids: CASSGNMRGTNYGYTF. For the CDR3, the DNA is TGTGCCAGCAGCGGCAACATGAGAGGCACTAACTATGGCTACACCTTC. V usage is TRBV7-3 and J usage is TRBJ1-2; D unresolved. Germline CDR1 is SGHTA and CDR2 is FQGTGA. Trimming removed 5 bases at V and 0 bases at J, with 16 bases between. The CDR3 totals 16 residues.

A few counts support this clone. V and J are TRBV7-2 and TRBJ2-1, with no clear D. The CDR3 is made up of 12 amino acids. Germline V gives CDR1 SGHTA, CDR2 FQGNSA. The V and J ends lost 0 bases and 9 bases respectively, with 6 bases between them. In nucleotides, the CDR3 is TGTGCCAGCAGCTTAGCCCCCCCTGAGCAGTTCTTC. Amino acids: CASSLAPPEQFF.

A few counts support this clone. This sample also contains other DNA sequences that code for the same CDR3. This sequence joins TRBV7-3 and TRBJ1-1; no reliable D call. Trimming pared 2 bases from V and 1 base from J, leaving 5 bases between. The CDR3 runs 13 residues. Germline CDR1 and CDR2: SGHTA and FQGTGA. The CDR3 bases are TGTGCCAGCAGCTTACAACAGAACACTGAAGCTTTCTTT. Protein product: CASSLQQNTEAFF.

The gene calls are TRBV6-1 and TRBJ2-1; D not resolved. CDR1 and CDR2 (germline): MNHNS, SASEGT. Trimming left V 2 bases short and J 3 bases short, with 14 bases between. The length of the CDR3 is 16 residues. The CDR3 reads CASSERIQLDYNEQFF. CDR3 bases: TGTGCCAGCAGTGAAAGGATACAGTTAGACTACAATGAGCAGTTCTTC.